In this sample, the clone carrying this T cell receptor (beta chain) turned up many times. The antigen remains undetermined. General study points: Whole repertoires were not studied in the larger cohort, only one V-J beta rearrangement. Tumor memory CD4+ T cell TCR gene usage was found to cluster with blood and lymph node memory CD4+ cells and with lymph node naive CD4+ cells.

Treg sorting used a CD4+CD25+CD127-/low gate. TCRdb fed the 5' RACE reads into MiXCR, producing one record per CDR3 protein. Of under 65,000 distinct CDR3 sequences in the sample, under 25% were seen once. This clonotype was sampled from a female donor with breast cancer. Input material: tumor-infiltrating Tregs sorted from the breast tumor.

CDR3 DNA: TGCGCCAGCAGCTTAACAGGGTTGGGCAATCAGCCCCAGCATTTT. It encodes CASSLTGLGNQPQHF. The rearrangement uses TRBV5-1 and TRBJ1-5; the D gene is possibly TRBD1 (6 bases). Germline CDR1 and CDR2: SGHRS and YFSETQ. V was clipped by 2 bases and J by 2 bases, with 11 bases between them. CDR3 length equals 15 residues.